The T cell receptor (beta chain) under discussion was sequenced for a study of blood T cell repertoires in COVID-19. Study summary: From the United States, Italy and Spain came samples of acute and convalescent COVID-19.

Per the authors' pipeline: It was from reference gene primer amplification that nucleated cell counts were estimated. Data came from immunoSEQ multiplex PCR; TCRdb stores just in-frame clones and leaves some out. The V and J calls and the clone size are those of that table, but D and trimming were determined from the DNA. The sample includes 250,000 to 300,000 clones, roughly 92% of them seen just once. The V end was cut by 6 bases, the J end by 1 base, with 16 bases between. This CDR3 is 15 amino acids long. The germline V gene encodes CDR1 WSHSY and CDR2 SAAADI. The V gene is TRBV10-2, the J gene TRBJ2-7; D possibly corresponds to TRBD2 (5 bases). This clonotype was obtained from a woman aged 30 to 39 with COVID-19, enrolled during active disease. Sequences were obtained from peripheral blood. CDR3 DNA sequence: TGCGCCAGCAGCGACGGGATCAGGCATTCCTACGAGCAGTACTTC. Its translation is CASSDGIRHSYEQYF.